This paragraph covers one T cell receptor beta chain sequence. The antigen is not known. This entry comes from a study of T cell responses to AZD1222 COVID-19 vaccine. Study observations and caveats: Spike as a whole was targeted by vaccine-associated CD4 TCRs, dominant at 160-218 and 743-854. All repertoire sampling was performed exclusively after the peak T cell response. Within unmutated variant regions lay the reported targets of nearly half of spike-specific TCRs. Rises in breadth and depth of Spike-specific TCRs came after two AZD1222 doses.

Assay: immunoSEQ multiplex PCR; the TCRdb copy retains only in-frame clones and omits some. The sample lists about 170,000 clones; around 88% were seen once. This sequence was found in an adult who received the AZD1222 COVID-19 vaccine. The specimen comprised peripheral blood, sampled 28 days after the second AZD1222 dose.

CDR3 DNA sequence: TGCAGCGTTCTCCACGACAATGGCTACACCTTC. This sequence encodes CSVLHDNGYTF. The chain uses TRBV29-1 and TRBJ1-2; D gene uncertain. This CDR3 region has 11 residues. V was clipped by 5 bases and J by 6 bases, with 10 bases between them. CDR1 is SQVTM and CDR2 is ANQGSEA in the germline V gene.